The table lists the clone carrying this T cell receptor beta chain with many counts. This specimen belongs to a study of T cell repertoires in cytomegalovirus infection. V was pared by 4 bases and J by 5 bases, with 5 bases between. Germline V gene lookup returns CDR1 SGHTA and CDR2 FQGNSA. CDR3 size: 11 residues. MiXCR was run by TCRdb on the reads, yielding one entry per CDR3 protein. Here the sample spans approximately 250,000 distinct CDR3 sequences, 6% to 8% being singletons. Sequenced: PBMCs. This TCR derives from a human donor in good health (CMV status not recorded). Some clones in this sample may be carry-over from other donors' samples. The chain links TRBV7-2 to TRBJ2-5, with D uncertain. CDR3 bases: TGTGCCAGCAGCTCCGCGGAGACCCAGTACTTC. Its protein is CASSSAETQYF.